This T cell receptor (beta chain) came from a study of blood T cell repertoires in COVID-19. Profiled with immunoSEQ multiplex PCR; TCRdb holds only in-frame clones, not every one. The profile shows fewer than 70,000 clones, approximately 86% of them singletons. The sequenced material came from peripheral blood. This receptor was obtained from a woman between 55 and 75 years old with acute or convalescent COVID-19.

CDR3 residues: CASRRGTANTEAFF. CDR3 DNA sequence: TGCGCCAGCAGGCGGGGGACGGCGAACACTGAAGCTTTCTTT. The chain uses TRBV5-1 and TRBJ1-1, with D tentatively TRBD1 (5 bases). This CDR3 spans 14 amino acids. Trimming shortened V by 5 bases and J by 1 base, and 12 bases separated the two germline ends. Germline assignment: CDR1 SGHRS and CDR2 YFSETQ.